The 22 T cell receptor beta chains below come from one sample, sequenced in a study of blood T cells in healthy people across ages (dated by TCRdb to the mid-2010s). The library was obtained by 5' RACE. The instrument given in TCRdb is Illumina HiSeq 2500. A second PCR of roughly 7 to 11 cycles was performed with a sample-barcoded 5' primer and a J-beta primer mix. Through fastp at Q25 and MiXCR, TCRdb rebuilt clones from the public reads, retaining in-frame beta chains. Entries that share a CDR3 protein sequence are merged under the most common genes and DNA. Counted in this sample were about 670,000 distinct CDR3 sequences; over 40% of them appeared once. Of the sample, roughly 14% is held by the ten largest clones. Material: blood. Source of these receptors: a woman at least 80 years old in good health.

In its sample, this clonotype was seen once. The CDR3: CASSRGPQYGYTF. CDR3 DNA sequence: TGTGCCAGCAGCCGGGGACCACAATATGGCTACACCTTC. The chain uses TRBV6-5 and TRBJ1-2; perhaps TRBD1 as D (5 bases). Germline V gene sequence: CDR1 MNHEY, CDR2 SVGAGI. V lost 6 bases and J 5 bases, leaving 13 bases between the germline ends. The CDR3 contains 13 residues.

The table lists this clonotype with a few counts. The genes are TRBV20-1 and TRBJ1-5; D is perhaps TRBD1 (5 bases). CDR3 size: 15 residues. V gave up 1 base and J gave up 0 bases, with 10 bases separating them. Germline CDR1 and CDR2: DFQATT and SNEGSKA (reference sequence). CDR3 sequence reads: CSARVGADSNQPQHF. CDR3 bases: TGCAGTGCTAGAGTAGGGGCCGATAGCAATCAGCCCCAGCATTTT.

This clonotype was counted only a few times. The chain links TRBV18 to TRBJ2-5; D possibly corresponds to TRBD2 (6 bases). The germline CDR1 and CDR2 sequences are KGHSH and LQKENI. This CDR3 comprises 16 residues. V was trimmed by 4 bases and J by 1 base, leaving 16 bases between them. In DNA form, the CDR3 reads TGTGCCAGCTCACGTGATTTGGGGGGAACCCAAGAGACCCAGTACTTC. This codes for CASSRDLGGTQETQYF.

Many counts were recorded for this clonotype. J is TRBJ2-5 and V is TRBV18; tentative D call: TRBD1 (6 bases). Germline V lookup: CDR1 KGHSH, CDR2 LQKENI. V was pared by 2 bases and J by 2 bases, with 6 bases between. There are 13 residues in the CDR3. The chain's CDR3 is CASSPTGQETQYF. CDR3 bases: TGTGCCAGCTCACCAACAGGGCAAGAGACCCAGTACTTC.

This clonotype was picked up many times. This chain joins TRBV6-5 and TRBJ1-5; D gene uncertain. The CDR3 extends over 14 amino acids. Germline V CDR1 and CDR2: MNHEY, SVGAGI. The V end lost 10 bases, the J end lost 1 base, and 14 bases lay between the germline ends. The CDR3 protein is CATARVRSNQPQHF. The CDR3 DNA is TGTGCCACCGCTAGGGTTAGGAGCAATCAGCCCCAGCATTTT.

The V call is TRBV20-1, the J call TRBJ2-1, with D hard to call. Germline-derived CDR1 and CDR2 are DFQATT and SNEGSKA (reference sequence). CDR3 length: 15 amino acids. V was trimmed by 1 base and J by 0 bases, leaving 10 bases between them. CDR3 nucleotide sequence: TGCAGTGCTAGAGCCGCGGTCCTCTCCTACAATGAGCAGTTCTTC. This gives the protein CSARAAVLSYNEQFF.

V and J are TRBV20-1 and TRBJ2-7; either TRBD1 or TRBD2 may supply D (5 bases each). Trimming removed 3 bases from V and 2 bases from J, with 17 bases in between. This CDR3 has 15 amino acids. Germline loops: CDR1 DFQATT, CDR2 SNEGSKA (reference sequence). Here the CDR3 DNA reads TGCAGTGCTAGGCGATCCGGGACGGTAACCTACGAGCAGTACTTC. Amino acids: CSARRSGTVTYEQYF.

CDR3 nucleotide sequence: TGTGCCAGTATTACATGGGGGAACCCAAACTATGGCTACACCTTC. Residues: CASITWGNPNYGYTF. This chain links TRBV28 with TRBJ1-2; a possible D gene is TRBD1 (5 bases). With 9 bases removed from V and 2 bases from J, the gap between germline ends came to 19 bases. The CDR3 has 15 residues. Germline loops: CDR1 MDHEN, CDR2 SYDVKM.

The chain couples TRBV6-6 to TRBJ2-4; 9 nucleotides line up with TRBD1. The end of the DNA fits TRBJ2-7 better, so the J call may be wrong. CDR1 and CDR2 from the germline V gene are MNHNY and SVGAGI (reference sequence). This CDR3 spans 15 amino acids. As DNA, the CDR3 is TGTGCCAGCAGCCCTGGGACAGGGCAGGGCTACGAGCAGTACTTC. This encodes CASSPGTGQGYEQYF.

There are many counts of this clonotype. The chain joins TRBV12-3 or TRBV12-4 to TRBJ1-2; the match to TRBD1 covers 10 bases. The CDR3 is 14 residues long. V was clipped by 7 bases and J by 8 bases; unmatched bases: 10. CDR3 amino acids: CASTQGQGVWGYTF. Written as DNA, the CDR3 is TGTGCCAGCACCCAAGGACAGGGGGTTTGGGGCTACACCTTC.

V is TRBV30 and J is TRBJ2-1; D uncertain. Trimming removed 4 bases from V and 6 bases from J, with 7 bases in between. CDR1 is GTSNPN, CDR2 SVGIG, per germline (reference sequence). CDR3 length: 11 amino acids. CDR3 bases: TGTGCCTGGAAGGCAGGCAATGAGCAGTTCTTC. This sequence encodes CAWKAGNEQFF.

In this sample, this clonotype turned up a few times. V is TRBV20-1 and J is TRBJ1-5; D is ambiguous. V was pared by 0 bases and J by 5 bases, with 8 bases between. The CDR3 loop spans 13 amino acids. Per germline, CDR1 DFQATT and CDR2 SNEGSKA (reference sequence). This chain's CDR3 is CSARDKGHQPQHF. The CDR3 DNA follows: TGCAGTGCTAGAGATAAAGGGCATCAGCCCCAGCATTTT.

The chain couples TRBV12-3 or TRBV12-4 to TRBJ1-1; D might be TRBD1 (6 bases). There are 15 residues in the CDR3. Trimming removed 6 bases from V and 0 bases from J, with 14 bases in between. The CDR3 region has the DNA TGTGCCAGCAGCCCCCCCAGGGGCTTGAACACTGAAGCTTTCTTT. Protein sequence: CASSPPRGLNTEAFF.

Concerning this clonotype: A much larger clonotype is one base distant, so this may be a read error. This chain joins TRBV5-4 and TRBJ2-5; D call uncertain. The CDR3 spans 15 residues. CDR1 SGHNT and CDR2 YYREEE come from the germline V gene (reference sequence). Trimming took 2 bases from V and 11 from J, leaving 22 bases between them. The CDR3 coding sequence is TGTGCCAGCAGCTTTTCGGGCGGACCAAACAATGAGCAGTACTTC. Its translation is CASSFSGGPNNEQYF.

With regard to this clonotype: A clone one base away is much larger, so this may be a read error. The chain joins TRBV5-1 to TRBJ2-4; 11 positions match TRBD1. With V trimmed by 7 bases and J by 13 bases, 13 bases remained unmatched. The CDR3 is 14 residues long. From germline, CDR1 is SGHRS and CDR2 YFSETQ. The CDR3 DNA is TGCGCCAGCGCAGGACAGGGGGCCTACAATGAGCAGTACTTC. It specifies CASAGQGAYNEQYF.

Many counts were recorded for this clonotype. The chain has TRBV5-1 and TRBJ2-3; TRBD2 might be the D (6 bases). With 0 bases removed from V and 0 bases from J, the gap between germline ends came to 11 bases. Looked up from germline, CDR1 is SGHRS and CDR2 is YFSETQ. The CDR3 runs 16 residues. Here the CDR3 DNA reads TGCGCCAGCAGCTTGGAGGCGGGACCTAGCACAGATACGCAGTATTTT. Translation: CASSLEAGPSTDTQYF.

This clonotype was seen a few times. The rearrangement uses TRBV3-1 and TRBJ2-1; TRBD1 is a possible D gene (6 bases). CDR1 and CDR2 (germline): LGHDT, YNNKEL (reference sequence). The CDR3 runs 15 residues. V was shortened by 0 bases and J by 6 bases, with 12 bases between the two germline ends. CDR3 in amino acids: CASSQERGIRNEQFF. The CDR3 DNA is TGTGCCAGCAGCCAAGAAAGGGGGATCCGCAATGAGCAGTTCTTC.

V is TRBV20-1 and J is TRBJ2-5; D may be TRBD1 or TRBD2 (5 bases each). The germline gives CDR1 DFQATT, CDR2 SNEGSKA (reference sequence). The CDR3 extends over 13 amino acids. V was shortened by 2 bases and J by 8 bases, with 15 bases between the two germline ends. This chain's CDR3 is CSARPGASRTQYF. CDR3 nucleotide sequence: TGCAGTGCTAGACCCGGGGCTTCGCGAACCCAGTACTTC.

The CDR3 DNA reads as TGTGCCAGCAGTTCGTCCCACAGGGAGACCCAGTACTTC. The encoded protein is CASSSSHRETQYF. The chain employs TRBV27 and TRBJ2-5; D may be TRBD1 (5 bases). The CDR3 consists of 13 residues. The V and J ends lost 4 bases and 5 bases respectively, with 11 bases between them. Germline-derived CDR1 and CDR2 are MNHEY and SMNVEV (reference sequence).

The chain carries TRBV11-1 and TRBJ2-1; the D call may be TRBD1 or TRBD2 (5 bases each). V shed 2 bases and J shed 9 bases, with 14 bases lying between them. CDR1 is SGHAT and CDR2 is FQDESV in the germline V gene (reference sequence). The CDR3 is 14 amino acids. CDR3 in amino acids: CASSLNLGEGEQFF. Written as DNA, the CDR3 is TGTGCCAGCAGCTTAAATTTGGGGGAAGGTGAGCAGTTCTTC.

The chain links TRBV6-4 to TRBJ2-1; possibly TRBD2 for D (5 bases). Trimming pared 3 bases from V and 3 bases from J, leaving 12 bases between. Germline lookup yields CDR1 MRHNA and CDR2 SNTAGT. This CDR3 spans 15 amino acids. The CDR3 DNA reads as TGTGCCAGCAGTGAGTCGGGGAGCGGCTACAATGAGCAGTTCTTC. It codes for CASSESGSGYNEQFF.

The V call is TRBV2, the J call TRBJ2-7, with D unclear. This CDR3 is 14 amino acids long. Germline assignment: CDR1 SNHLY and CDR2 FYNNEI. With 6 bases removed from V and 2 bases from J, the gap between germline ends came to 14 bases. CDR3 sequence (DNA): TGTGCCAGCAGCCGAAGACCGGGCACCTACGAGCAGTACTTC. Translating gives CASSRRPGTYEQYF.